This T cell receptor (beta chain) came from a study of response to subunit inactivated influenza vaccine. Study-wide points: There was a suggestion from the authors that each seasonal influenza vaccination recruits few new T cells.

TCRdb called the RT-PCR reads again in MiXCR, with one record for every CDR3 protein. The table records about 700,000 distinct CDR3 sequences, 11% to 15% of them present only once. Germline V CDR1 and CDR2: MNHNS, SASEGT. The CDR3 is 15 amino acids. The V gene lost 6 bases and the J gene lost 7 bases, with 18 bases spanning the gap. As to this clonotype: The antigen is unknown.

The source material was PBMCs from blood, sampled roughly 15 days before vaccination. This receptor was taken from a man between 50 and 59 years old who received an inactivated influenza vaccine. The chain couples TRBV6-1 to TRBJ1-4; D possibly corresponds to TRBD1 (6 bases). This chain's CDR3 is CASRRNRERGEKLFF. Written as DNA, the CDR3 is TGTGCCAGCAGGCGTAACAGGGAGAGAGGTGAAAAACTGTTTTTT.